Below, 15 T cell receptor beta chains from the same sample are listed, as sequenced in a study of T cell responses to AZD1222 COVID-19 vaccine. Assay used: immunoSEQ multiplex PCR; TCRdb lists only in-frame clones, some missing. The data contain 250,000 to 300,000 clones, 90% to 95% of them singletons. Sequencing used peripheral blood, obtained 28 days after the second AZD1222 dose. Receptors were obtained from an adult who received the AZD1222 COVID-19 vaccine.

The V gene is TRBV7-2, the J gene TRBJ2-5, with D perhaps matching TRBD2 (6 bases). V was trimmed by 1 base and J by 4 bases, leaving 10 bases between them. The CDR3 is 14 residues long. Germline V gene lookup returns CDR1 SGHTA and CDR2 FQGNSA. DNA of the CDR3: TGTGCCAGCAGCTTAGATATTAGCGGAGAGACCCAGTACTTC. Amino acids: CASSLDISGETQYF.

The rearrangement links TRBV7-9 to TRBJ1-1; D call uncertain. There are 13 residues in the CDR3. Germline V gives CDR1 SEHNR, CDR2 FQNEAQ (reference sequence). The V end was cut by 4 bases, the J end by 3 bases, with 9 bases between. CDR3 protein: CASSSLRDTEAFF. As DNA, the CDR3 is TGTGCCAGCAGCTCGCTCCGGGACACTGAAGCTTTCTTT. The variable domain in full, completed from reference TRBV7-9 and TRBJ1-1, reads DTGVSQNPRHKITKRGQNVTFRCDPISEHNRLYWYRQTLGQGPEFLTYFQNEAQLEKSRLLSDRFSAERPKGSFSTLEIQRTEQGDSAMYLCASSSLRDTEAFFGQGTRLTVV.

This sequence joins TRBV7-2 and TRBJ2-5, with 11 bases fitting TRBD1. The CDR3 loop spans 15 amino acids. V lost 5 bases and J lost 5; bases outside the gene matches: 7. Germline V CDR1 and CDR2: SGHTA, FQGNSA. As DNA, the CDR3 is TGTGCCAGCAGCCCCGGACAGGGGGCGCGTGAGACCCAGTACTTC. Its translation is CASSPGQGARETQYF.

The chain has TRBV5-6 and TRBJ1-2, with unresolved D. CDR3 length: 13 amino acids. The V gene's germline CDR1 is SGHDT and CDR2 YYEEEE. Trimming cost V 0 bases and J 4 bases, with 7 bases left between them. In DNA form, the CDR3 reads TGTGCCAGCAGCTTGGGGCAGCCCTATGGCTACACCTTC. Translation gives CASSLGQPYGYTF.

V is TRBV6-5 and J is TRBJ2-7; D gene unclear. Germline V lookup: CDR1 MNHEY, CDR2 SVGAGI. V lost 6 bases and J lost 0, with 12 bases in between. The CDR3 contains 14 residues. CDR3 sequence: CASRSPGSSYEQYF. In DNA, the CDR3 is TGTGCCAGCAGGTCGCCTGGTAGCTCCTACGAGCAGTACTTC.

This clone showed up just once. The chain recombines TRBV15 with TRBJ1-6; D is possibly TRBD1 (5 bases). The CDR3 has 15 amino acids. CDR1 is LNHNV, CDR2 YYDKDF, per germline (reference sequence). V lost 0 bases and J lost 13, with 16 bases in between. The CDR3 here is CATSRELAVGGPLHF. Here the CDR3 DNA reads TGTGCCACCAGCAGAGAACTTGCGGTGGGGGGTCCCCTCCACTTT.

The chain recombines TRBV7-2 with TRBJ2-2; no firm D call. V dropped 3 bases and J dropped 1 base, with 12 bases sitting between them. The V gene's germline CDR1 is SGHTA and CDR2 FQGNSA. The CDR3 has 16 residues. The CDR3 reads CASSFRRAMNTGELFF. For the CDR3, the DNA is TGTGCCAGCAGCTTCCGCCGGGCGATGAACACCGGGGAGCTGTTTTTT. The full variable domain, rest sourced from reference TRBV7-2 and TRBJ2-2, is GAGVSQSPSNKVTEKGKDVELRCDPISGHTALYWYRQSLGQGLEFLIYFQGNSAPDKSGLPSDRFSAERTGGSVSTLTIQRTQQEDSAVYLCASSFRRAMNTGELFFGEGSRLTVL.

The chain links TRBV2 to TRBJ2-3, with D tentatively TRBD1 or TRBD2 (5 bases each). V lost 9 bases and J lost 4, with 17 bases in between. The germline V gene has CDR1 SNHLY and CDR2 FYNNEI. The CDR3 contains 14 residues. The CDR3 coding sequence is TGTGCCAGTCGTGTAGACCTGGGGGCAGATACGCAGTATTTT. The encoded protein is CASRVDLGADTQYF.

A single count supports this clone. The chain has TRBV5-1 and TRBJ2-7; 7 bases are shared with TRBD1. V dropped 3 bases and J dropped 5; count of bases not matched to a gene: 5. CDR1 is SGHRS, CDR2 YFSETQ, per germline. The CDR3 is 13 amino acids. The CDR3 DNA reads TGCGCCAGCAGCTCGCAAGGGGGCGACGAGCAGTACTTC. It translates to CASSSQGGDEQYF.

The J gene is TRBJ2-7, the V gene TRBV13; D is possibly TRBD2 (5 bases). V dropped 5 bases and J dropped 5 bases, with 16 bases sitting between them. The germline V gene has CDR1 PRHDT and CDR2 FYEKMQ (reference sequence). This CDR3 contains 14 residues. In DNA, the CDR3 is TGTGCCAGCAGCCCTCGGAGTGGGAGCGACGAGCAGTACTTC. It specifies CASSPRSGSDEQYF.

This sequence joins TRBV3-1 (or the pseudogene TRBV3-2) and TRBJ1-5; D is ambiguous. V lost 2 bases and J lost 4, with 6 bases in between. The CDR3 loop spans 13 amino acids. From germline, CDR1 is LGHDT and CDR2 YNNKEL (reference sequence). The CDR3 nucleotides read TGTGCCAGCAGCCAACAGACGAATCAGCCCCAGCATTTT. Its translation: CASSQQTNQPQHF.

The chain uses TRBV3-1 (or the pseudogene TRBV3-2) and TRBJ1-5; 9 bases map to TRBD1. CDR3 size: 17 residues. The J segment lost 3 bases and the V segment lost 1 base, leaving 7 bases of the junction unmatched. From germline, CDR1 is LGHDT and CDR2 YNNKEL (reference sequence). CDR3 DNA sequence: TGTGCCAGCAGCCAAGCGAAGAGGACAGGGGTCAATCAGCCCCAGCATTTT. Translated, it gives CASSQAKRTGVNQPQHF.

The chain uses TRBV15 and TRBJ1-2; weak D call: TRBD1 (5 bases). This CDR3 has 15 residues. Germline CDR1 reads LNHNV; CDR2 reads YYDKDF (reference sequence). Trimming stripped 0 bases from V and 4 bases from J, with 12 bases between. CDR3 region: CATSRDRGGPYGYTF. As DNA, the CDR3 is TGTGCCACCAGCAGAGATCGGGGGGGACCCTATGGCTACACCTTC.

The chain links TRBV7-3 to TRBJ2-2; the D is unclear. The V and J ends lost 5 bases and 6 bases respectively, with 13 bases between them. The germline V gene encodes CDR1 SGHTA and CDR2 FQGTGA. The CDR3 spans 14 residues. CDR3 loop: CASSPTRQPGELFF. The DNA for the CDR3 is TGTGCCAGCAGCCCGACCCGGCAGCCCGGGGAGCTGTTTTTT.

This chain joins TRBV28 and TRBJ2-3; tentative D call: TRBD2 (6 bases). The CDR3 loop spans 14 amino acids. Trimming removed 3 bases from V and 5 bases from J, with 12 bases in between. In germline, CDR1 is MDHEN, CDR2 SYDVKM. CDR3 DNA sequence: TGTGCCAGCAGTTTGTTTGGGGGGATAGATACGCAGTATTTT. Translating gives CASSLFGGIDTQYF.